This T cell receptor beta chain was sequenced in a study of T-cell reconstitution after alpha-beta-depleted transplantation in children. Study-wide findings and caveats: About two months after transplant, alpha-beta T cells reportedly came from several hundred expanded graft clones.

Unique molecular identifiers were used in preparing the TCRbeta library. TCRdb ran MiXCR on the PCR reads and lists one entry per CDR3 protein. Of some 600,000 distinct CDR3 sequences in the sample, about an eighth were seen once. Trimming cost V 5 bases and J 2 bases; bases outside gene matches: 5. The CDR3 is 14 amino acids. Germline values: CDR1 DFQATT, CDR2 SNEGSKA (reference sequence). This clonotype has a handful of counts. Its antigen is not identified. Sequenced material: PBMCs, mostly from graft donor cells, taken 360 days after TCRalphabeta/CD19-depleted stem cell transplant. The TCR originated in a male patient younger than 18 who had a stem cell transplant for acute myeloid leukemia, so the T cells may come from the graft donor. J is TRBJ1-5 and V is TRBV20-1; 8 nucleotides align to TRBD1. The CDR3, as DNA: TGCAGTGCTTACAGGGGGGTCGGCAATCAGCCCCAGCATTTT. Its translation is CSAYRGVGNQPQHF.